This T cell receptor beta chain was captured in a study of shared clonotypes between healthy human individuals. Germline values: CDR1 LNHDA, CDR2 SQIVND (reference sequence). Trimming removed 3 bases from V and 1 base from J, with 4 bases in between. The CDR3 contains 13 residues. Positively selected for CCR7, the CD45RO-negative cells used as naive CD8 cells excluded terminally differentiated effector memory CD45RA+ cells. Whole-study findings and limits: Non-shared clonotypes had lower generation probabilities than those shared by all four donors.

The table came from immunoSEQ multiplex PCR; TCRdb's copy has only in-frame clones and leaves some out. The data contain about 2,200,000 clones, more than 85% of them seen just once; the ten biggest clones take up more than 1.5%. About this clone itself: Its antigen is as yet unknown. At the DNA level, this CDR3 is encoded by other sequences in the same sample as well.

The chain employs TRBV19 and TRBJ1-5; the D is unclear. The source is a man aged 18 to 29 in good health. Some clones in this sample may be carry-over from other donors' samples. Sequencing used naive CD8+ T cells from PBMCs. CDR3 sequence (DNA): TGTGCCAGTAGTATCTGGAGCAATCAGCCCCAGCATTTT. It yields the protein CASSIWSNQPQHF.